This TCR beta chain was sequenced during a study of early T cells in non-severe SARS-CoV-2 infection. As for the study in general: Sequencing of unsorted whole blood was done on bulk RNA, leaving chains unpaired. Study-wide findings and caveats: Anti-spike CD8 responses were favored in VDJdb matching, and private and CD4 specificities were missed.

This clonotype showed up just a few times. The antigen is not known. Unique molecular identifiers were added to individual cDNA molecules. TCRdb fed the 5' RACE reads into MiXCR, producing one record per CDR3 protein. This table has approximately 66,000 distinct CDR3 sequences, about 12% appearing once. Trimming pared 0 bases from V and 3 bases from J, leaving 5 bases between. This CDR3 is 13 amino acids long. Germline V gives CDR1 SGHAT, CDR2 FQNNGV. The input for sequencing was whole blood, taken at baseline. The chain joins TRBV11-2 to TRBJ1-1; no definite D call. The clonotype comes from an adult who was a healthcare worker with PCR-confirmed SARS-CoV-2 infection or an uninfected control (not recorded which). The donor label of this sample is uncertain. The CDR3 sequence: CASSLEGDTEAFF. The DNA of the CDR3 is TGTGCCAGCAGCTTAGAGGGTGACACTGAAGCTTTCTTT.